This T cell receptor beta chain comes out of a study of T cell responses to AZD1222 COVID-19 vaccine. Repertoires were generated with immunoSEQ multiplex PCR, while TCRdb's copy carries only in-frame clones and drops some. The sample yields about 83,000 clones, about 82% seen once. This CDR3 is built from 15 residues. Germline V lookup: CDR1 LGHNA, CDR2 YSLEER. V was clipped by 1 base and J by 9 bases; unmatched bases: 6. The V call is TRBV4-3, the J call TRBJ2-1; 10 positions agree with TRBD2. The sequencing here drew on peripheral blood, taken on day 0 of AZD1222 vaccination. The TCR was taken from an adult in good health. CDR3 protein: CASSQGASGSGEQFF. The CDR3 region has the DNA TGCGCCAGCAGCCAAGGGGCTAGCGGGAGTGGTGAGCAGTTCTTC.